The 32 T cell receptor beta chains below were found in one sample sequenced in a study of CD8+CD57+ T cells in acquired aplastic anemia. Genomic DNA was employed as the template in profiling TCR beta VDJ and CDR3. TCRdb analysed the reads with MiXCR anew, one entry per CDR3 protein. The data contain 250,000 to 350,000 distinct CDR3 sequences, around three fifths of them seen just once; the ten biggest clones take up under 8.5%. The sequenced material came from sorted CD4+, CD8+, or CD8+CD57+ T cells (not recorded which) from PBMCs. These receptors were collected from a human donor with severe aplastic anemia or a healthy control (not recorded which).

This clonotype was detected ten times or more. V is TRBV19 and J is TRBJ2-5; unclear D gene. Looked up from germline, CDR1 is LNHDA and CDR2 is SQIVND (reference sequence). The CDR3 has 14 residues. V was cut by 5 bases and J by 0 bases, with 10 bases left in between. The chain's CDR3 is CASSPAVYQETQYF. For the CDR3, the DNA is TGTGCCAGTAGTCCGGCGGTGTACCAAGAGACCCAGTACTTC.

This clonotype occurred a few times. A much larger clone lies a single base off, so this may be a read error. The chain combines TRBV6-4 with TRBJ1-5; no clear D gene. There are 14 residues in the CDR3. Germline CDR1 MRHNA, CDR2 SNTAGT. This CDR3 is CASSLSYSNRPQHF. The CDR3 bases are TGTGCCAGCAGTTTGAGCTATAGCAATCGGCCCCAGCATTTT.

Concerning this clonotype itself: One end of the junction fails to match germline, which may point to a read error. The rearrangement uses TRBV5-1 and TRBJ2-1; 10 nucleotides agree with TRBD2. The CDR3 runs to 15 residues. Germline V gene lookup returns CDR1 SGHRS and CDR2 YFSETQ. CDR3 in DNA: TGCGCCAGCAGCTTGCAGGGACTAGCGTACAATGAGCGGTTCTTC. Its translation: CASSLQGLAYNERFF.

Many counts were recorded for this clonotype. The chain has TRBV12-3 or TRBV12-4 and TRBJ1-1; D uncertain. CDR3 length equals 13 residues. Trimming cost V 7 bases and J 5 bases, with 14 bases left between them. The CDR3 DNA reads TGTGCCAGCACCCCATACGGTGGTACTGAAGCTTTCTTT. Translated, it gives CASTPYGGTEAFF.

CDR3 DNA: TGTGCCATCAGAAGGACAGGGAGATCCTACGAGCAGTACTTC. This translates into CAIRRTGRSYEQYF. The chain has TRBV10-3 and TRBJ2-7; 8 bases align to TRBD1. Germline trimming cut 6 bases from V and 1 base from J; bases unmatched to any gene: 5. The CDR3 spans 14 residues. Germline assignment: CDR1 ENHRY and CDR2 SYGVKD.

This clonotype was recorded at least ten times. The CDR3 reads CASSLVWEANNTEAFF. In DNA form, the CDR3 reads TGTGCCAGCAGCTTAGTGTGGGAGGCCAACAACACTGAAGCTTTCTTT. The chain has TRBV11-2 and TRBJ1-1, with D uncertain. Trimming left V 1 base short and J 2 bases short, with 14 bases between. The CDR3 covers 16 residues. Germline V CDR1 and CDR2: SGHAT, FQNNGV.

The chain uses TRBV9 and TRBJ1-2; D unclear. This CDR3 region has 14 residues. The germline V gene has CDR1 SGDLS and CDR2 YYNGEE. The V gene lost 4 bases and the J gene lost 7 bases, with 17 bases spanning the gap. DNA for the CDR3: TGTGCCAGCAGCCCATCAACGGGTGCCCTTGGCTACACCTTC. Translation gives CASSPSTGALGYTF.

This sequence joins TRBV7-2 and TRBJ2-7, with D perhaps given as TRBD1 or TRBD2 (6 bases each). Germline V CDR1 and CDR2: SGHTA, FQGNSA. Trimming removed 4 bases from V and 2 bases from J, with 15 bases in between. This CDR3 is 15 amino acids long. The CDR3 sequence: CASSWGVGDTYEQYF. CDR3 in DNA: TGTGCCAGCAGCTGGGGGGTAGGGGACACCTACGAGCAGTACTTC.

In its sample, this clonotype was seen many times. This sequence joins TRBV6-6 and TRBJ1-1; D unclear. CDR1 MNHNY and CDR2 SVGAGI come from the germline V gene (reference sequence). Trimming took off 6 bases at V and 3 bases at J, with 14 bases between the two ends. The CDR3 loop spans 14 amino acids. The CDR3 loop is CASSISGKHTEAFF. The CDR3 bases are TGTGCCAGCAGCATCAGCGGGAAACACACTGAAGCTTTCTTT.

The chain uses TRBV25-1 and TRBJ2-7, with TRBD2 matching over 7 bases. CDR3 length equals 13 residues. V gave up 1 base and J gave up 6 bases; unmatched junction bases: 3. Per the germline V gene, CDR1 is MGHDK and CDR2 is SYGVNS. The CDR3, as DNA: TGTGCCAGCAGTGAATCCAGGGAGGGCGAGCAGTACTTC. Translated: CASSESREGEQYF.

The chain combines TRBV6-2 or TRBV6-3 with TRBJ2-1; D might be TRBD2 (5 bases). In germline, CDR1 is MNHEY, CDR2 SVGEGT. Trimming left V 5 bases short and J 4 bases short, with 12 bases between. This CDR3 is built from 14 residues. CDR3 in DNA: TGTGCCAGCAGTCCAATAGCGCAATACAATGAGCAGTTCTTC. Protein sequence: CASSPIAQYNEQFF.

A few counts support this clonotype. The chain carries TRBV4-1 and TRBJ1-3, with TRBD1 matching over 7 bases. With V trimmed by 4 bases and J by 3 bases, 6 bases remained unmatched. The CDR3 runs 15 residues. Germline assignment: CDR1 MGHRA and CDR2 YSYEKL. Here the CDR3 DNA reads TGCGCCAGCAGCCCTTCCGACAGGGATGGAAACACCATATATTTT. Translation gives CASSPSDRDGNTIYF.

Turning to this clonotype: This may be a read error: a much more frequent sequence differs by one nucleotide. This chain joins TRBV5-4 and TRBJ2-1; 16 nucleotides match TRBD2. Germline-derived CDR1 and CDR2 are SGHNT and YYREEE (reference sequence). The CDR3 sequence is 17 residues long. CDR3 sequence: CASSQGLAGGPSNGQFF. CDR3 in DNA: TGTGCCAGCAGCCAGGGACTAGCGGGGGGGCCCTCCAATGGGCAGTTCTTC.

This clonotype was detected a few times. The chain has TRBV15 and TRBJ1-2; D might be TRBD1 (6 bases). This CDR3 contains 12 residues. Germline CDR1 and CDR2: LNHNV and YYDKDF (reference sequence). V lost 3 bases to trimming and J lost 7 bases, with 9 bases between them. CDR3 sequence (DNA): TGTGCCACCAGCAGTCCAGGGGTTGGCTACACCTTC. It encodes CATSSPGVGYTF.

Concerning this clonotype itself: One junction end disagrees with the germline gene, perhaps due to a read error. The chain joins TRBV4-1 to TRBJ1-2, with D possibly being TRBD1 (6 bases). Germline CDR1 reads MGHRA; CDR2 reads YSYEKL. This CDR3 has 16 residues. The CDR3 region is CASSQGRGASSDGYTF. The CDR3 region has the DNA TGTGCCAGCAGCCAAGGACGGGGGGCCAGCTCCGATGGCTACACCTTC.

This clonotype was observed many times. As DNA, the CDR3 is TGTGCCAGCAGTTTAAAACGAGGGACCGGCTACACCTTC. Protein sequence: CASSLKRGTGYTF. The chain uses TRBV12-3 or TRBV12-4 and TRBJ1-2; TRBD1 is a possible D gene (5 bases). Trimming pared 2 bases from V and 8 bases from J, leaving 12 bases between. This CDR3 is 13 amino acids long.

This clonotype was recorded at least ten times. This rearrangement joins TRBV20-1 to TRBJ1-1; tentative D call: TRBD1 (5 bases). Germline CDR1 is DFQATT and CDR2 is SNEGSKA (reference sequence). The CDR3 runs to 13 residues. Trimming pared 4 bases from V and 4 bases from J, leaving 13 bases between. The CDR3 here is CSATPGGVTEAFF. The DNA of the CDR3 is TGCAGTGCTACCCCGGGAGGGGTCACTGAAGCTTTCTTT.

This chain connects TRBV7-3 to TRBJ2-3; D ambiguous. Germline CDR1 and CDR2: SGHTA and FQGTGA. The CDR3 consists of 15 residues. Trimming left V 5 bases short and J 1 base short, with 13 bases between. DNA of the CDR3: TGTGCCAGCAGCCCGCGCCTTACGGGCACAGATACGCAGTATTTT. Its translation is CASSPRLTGTDTQYF.

The chain recombines TRBV28 with TRBJ2-3, with D possibly TRBD1 on 5 matching bases. Germline-derived CDR1 and CDR2 are MDHEN and SYDVKM. With 4 bases removed from V and 4 bases from J, the gap between germline ends came to 15 bases. CDR3 size: 15 residues. In DNA form, the CDR3 reads TGTGCCAGCAGTTCCCCCTGGGGCATTGCAGATACGCAGTATTTT. It yields the protein CASSSPWGIADTQYF.

This clonotype was observed many times. The rearrangement links TRBV5-6 to TRBJ2-2, with D unclear. The V gene lost 0 bases and the J gene lost 7 bases, with 7 bases spanning the gap. This CDR3 is built from 13 residues. Germline V lookup: CDR1 SGHDT, CDR2 YYEEEE. CDR3: CASSLDLYGELFF. Here the CDR3 DNA reads TGTGCCAGCAGCTTGGACCTTTACGGGGAGCTGTTTTTT.

Details on this clonotype: The junction departs from the called germline gene at one end, perhaps through a read error. The V and J genes are TRBV10-3 and TRBJ1-1; D is ambiguous. Germline-derived CDR1 and CDR2 are ENHRY and SYGVKD. This CDR3 spans 15 amino acids. The DNA of the CDR3 is TGTGCCATCAGTAACTCAGGAACGGGTGATACTGAAGCCTTCTTT. Amino acid sequence: CAISNSGTGDTEAFF.

The chain uses TRBV19 and TRBJ2-7; TRBD1 agrees at 8 bases. CDR3 length: 12 amino acids. Looked up from germline, CDR1 is LNHDA and CDR2 is SQIVND (reference sequence). Germline trimming cut 6 bases from V and 3 bases from J; bases unmatched to any gene: 1. In nucleotides, the CDR3 is TGTGCCAGTAGGGACAGGGTCTACGAGCAGTACTTC. It specifies CASRDRVYEQYF.

This chain joins TRBV20-1 and TRBJ1-1, with unresolved D. V lost 6 bases and J 8 bases, leaving 16 bases between the germline ends. Germline loops: CDR1 DFQATT, CDR2 SNEGSKA (reference sequence). This CDR3 has 12 residues. CDR3 protein: CSAEGNSGEAFF. CDR3 DNA: TGCAGTGCCGAGGGTAACTCGGGGGAAGCTTTCTTT.

This clonotype occurred a few times. The rearrangement links TRBV20-1 to TRBJ1-2, with D possibly TRBD1 on 6 matching bases. Germline assignment: CDR1 DFQATT and CDR2 SNEGSKA (reference sequence). The CDR3 contains 12 residues. V gave up 3 bases and J gave up 7 bases, with 12 bases separating them. DNA of the CDR3: TGCAGTGCTAGCGTAGGGGGAAGTGGCTACACCTTC. It encodes CSASVGGSGYTF.

This clonotype was seen a single time. CDR3 in amino acids: CASGPVAGENTGELFF. Here the CDR3 DNA reads TGTGCCAGCGGTCCAGTAGCGGGAGAGAACACCGGGGAGCTGTTTTTT. The gene calls are TRBV5-6 and TRBJ2-2; 9 nucleotides line up with TRBD2. The V gene end was trimmed by 7 bases and the J gene end by 1 base; junction bases not matched to a gene: 8. The CDR3 is 16 amino acids. Germline CDR1 SGHDT, CDR2 YYEEEE.

This clonotype was counted a few times. This chain joins TRBV20-1 and TRBJ1-3; the D is unclear. The ends were cut back, 0 bases at V and 0 bases at J, with 9 bases in the middle. Germline assignment: CDR1 DFQATT and CDR2 SNEGSKA (reference sequence). The CDR3 runs 15 residues. In DNA form, the CDR3 reads TGCAGTGCTAGAGATTCTTCGAGCTCTGGAAACACCATATATTTT. It encodes CSARDSSSSGNTIYF.

The chain recombines TRBV2 with TRBJ2-7; D is ambiguous. Between the trimmed V and J ends, which lost 8 bases and 7 bases, there was a span of 18 bases. This CDR3 comprises 13 residues. The germline V gene encodes CDR1 SNHLY and CDR2 FYNNEI. CDR3 region: CASLRTASQEQYF. The CDR3 coding sequence is TGTGCCAGCCTCCGCACGGCCTCCCAGGAGCAGTACTTC.

The V gene is TRBV11-2, the J gene TRBJ2-7; D perhaps matches TRBD1 (5 bases). Trimming shortened V by 1 base and J by 4 bases, and 8 bases separated the two germline ends. Looked up from germline, CDR1 is SGHAT and CDR2 is FQNNGV. This CDR3 contains 13 residues. Here the CDR3 DNA reads TGTGCCAGCAGCTTAGGGTCAGGGTACGAGCAGTACTTC. It codes for CASSLGSGYEQYF.

The chain combines TRBV7-9 with TRBJ2-1, with 7 bases identical to TRBD2. The CDR3 is 12 amino acids. Trimming cost V 6 bases and J 9 bases; bases outside gene matches: 5. The V gene's germline CDR1 is SEHNR and CDR2 FQNEAQ (reference sequence). CDR3 DNA: TGTGCCAGCAGTAGGGACTACTCTGAGCAGTTCTTC. Residues: CASSRDYSEQFF.

Concerning this clonotype: The germline gene is not matched at one end of the junction; a read error may be the cause. This chain links TRBV18 with TRBJ1-1, with 9 bases identical to TRBD1. Germline V gene lookup returns CDR1 KGHSH and CDR2 LQKENI. The CDR3 is 17 residues long. The CDR3 here is CASPPRTTGGENTEAFF. The CDR3 coding sequence is TGTGCCAGCCCACCACGGACGACAGGGGGTGAGAACACTGAAGCTTTCTTT.

V gene TRBV7-3 combines with J gene TRBJ2-7; D gene uncertain. Germline-derived CDR1 and CDR2 are SGHTA and FQGTGA. Between the trimmed V and J ends, which lost 5 bases and 6 bases, there was a span of 14 bases. The CDR3 runs 13 residues. CDR3 region: CASSRTPNREQYF. The CDR3, as DNA: TGTGCCAGCAGCCGCACCCCAAATCGCGAGCAGTACTTC. The variable domain in full, with the rest retrieved from reference TRBV7-3 and TRBJ2-7, is GAGVSQTPSNKVTEKGKYVELRCDPISGHTALYWYRQSLGQGPEFLIYFQGTGAADDSGLPNDRFFAVRPEGSVSTLKIQRTERGDSAVYLCASSRTPNREQYFGPGTRLTVT.

This chain links TRBV7-6 with TRBJ2-3, with unresolved D. Germline values: CDR1 SGHVS, CDR2 FNYEAQ. Trimming took off 5 bases at V and 2 bases at J, with 14 bases between the two ends. The CDR3 consists of 15 residues. CDR3 DNA: TGTGCCAGCAGCCTACGTCTGGGTGTCACAGATACGCAGTATTTT. Its protein product is CASSLRLGVTDTQYF.